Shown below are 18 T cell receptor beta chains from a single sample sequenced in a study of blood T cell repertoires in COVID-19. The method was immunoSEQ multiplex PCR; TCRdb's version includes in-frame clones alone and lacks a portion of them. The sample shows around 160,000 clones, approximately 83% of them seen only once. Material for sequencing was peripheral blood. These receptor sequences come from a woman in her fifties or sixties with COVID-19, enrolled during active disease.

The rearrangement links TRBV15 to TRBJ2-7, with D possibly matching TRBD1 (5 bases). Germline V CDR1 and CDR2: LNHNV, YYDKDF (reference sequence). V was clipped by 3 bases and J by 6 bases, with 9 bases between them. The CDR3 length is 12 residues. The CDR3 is CATSSFRGEQYF. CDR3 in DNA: TGTGCCACCAGCAGTTTTAGGGGCGAGCAGTACTTC.

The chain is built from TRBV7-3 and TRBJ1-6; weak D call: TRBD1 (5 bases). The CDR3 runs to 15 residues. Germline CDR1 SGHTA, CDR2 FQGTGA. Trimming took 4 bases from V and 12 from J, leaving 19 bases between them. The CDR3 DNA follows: TGTGCCAGCAGCTCGGTGGGGGGAAGTATAGAACCCCTCCACTTT. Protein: CASSSVGGSIEPLHF.

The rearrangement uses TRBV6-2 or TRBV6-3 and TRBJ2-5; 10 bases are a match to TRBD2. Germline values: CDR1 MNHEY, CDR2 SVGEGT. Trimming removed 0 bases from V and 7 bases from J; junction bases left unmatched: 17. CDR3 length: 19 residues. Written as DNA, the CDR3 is TGTGCCAGCAGTTACTCGAGTCTTCGAGTAGCGGGGGGTATAGGGACCCAGTACTTC. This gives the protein CASSYSSLRVAGGIGTQYF.

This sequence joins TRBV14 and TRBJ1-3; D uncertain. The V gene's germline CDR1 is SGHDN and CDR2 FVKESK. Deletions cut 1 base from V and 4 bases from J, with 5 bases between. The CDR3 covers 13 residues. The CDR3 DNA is TGTGCCAGCAGCCAAGTCTCGGGAAACACCATATATTTT. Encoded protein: CASSQVSGNTIYF. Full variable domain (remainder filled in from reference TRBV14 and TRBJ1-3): EAGVTQFPSHSVIEKGQTVTLRCDPISGHDNLYWYRRVMGKEIKFLLHFVKESKQDESGMPNNRFLAERTGGTYSTLKVQPAELEDSGVYFCASSQVSGNTIYFGEGSWLTVV.

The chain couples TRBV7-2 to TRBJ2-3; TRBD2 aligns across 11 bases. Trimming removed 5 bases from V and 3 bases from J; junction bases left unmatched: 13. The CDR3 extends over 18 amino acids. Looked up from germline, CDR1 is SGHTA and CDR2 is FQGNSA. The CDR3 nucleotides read TGTGCCAGCAGCCACCGACCATTTAGCGGGGGGGTGACAGATACGCAGTATTTT. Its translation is CASSHRPFSGGVTDTQYF.

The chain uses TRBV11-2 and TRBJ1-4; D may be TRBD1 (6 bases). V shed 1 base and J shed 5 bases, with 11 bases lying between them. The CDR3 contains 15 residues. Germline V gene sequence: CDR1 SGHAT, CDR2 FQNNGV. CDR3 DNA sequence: TGTGCCAGCAGCTTAGCGGGGGGGCCCAATGAAAAACTGTTTTTT. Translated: CASSLAGGPNEKLFF. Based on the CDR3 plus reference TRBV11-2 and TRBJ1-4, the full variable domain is EAGVAQSPRYKIIEKRQSVAFWCNPISGHATLYWYQQILGQGPKLLIQFQNNGVVDDSQLPKDRFSAERLKGVDSTLKIQPAKLEDSAVYLCASSLAGGPNEKLFFGSGTQLSVL.

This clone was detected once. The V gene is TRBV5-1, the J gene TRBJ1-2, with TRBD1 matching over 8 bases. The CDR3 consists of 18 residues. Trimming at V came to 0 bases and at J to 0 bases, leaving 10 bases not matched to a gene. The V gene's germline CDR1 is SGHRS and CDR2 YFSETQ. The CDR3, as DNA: TGCGCCAGCAGCTTGGCGTCCAGGGGGCCACTCTCTAACTATGGCTACACCTTC. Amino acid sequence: CASSLASRGPLSNYGYTF.

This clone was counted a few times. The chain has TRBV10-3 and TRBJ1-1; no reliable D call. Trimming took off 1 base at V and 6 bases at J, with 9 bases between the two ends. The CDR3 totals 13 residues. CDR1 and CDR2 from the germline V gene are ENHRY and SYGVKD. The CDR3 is CAISEFQEAEAFF. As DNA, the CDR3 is TGTGCCATCAGTGAGTTCCAGGAGGCTGAAGCTTTCTTT.

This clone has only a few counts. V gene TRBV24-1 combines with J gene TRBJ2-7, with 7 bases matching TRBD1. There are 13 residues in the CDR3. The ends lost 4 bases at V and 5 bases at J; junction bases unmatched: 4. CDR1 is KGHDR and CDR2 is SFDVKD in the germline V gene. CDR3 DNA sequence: TGTGCCACCAGTGAGAGGACAGGCCACGAGCAGTACTTC. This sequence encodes CATSERTGHEQYF.

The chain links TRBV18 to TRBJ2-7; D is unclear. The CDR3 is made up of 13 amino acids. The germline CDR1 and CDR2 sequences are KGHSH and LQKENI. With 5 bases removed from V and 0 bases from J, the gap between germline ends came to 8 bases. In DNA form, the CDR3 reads TGTGCCAGCTCATCGTTCTCCTCCTACGAGCAGTACTTC. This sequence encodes CASSSFSSYEQYF.

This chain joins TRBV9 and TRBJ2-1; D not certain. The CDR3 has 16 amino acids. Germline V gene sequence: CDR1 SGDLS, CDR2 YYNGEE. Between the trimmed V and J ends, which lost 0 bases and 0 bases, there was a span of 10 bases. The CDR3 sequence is CASSVGQVSSYNEQFF. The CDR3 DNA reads TGTGCCAGCAGCGTAGGGCAGGTGAGCTCCTACAATGAGCAGTTCTTC.

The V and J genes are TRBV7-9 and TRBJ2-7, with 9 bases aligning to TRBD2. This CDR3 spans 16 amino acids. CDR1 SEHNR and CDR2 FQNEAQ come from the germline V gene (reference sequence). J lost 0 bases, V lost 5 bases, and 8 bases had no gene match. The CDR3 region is CASSRPGTSLSYEQYF. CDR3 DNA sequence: TGTGCCAGCAGCCGACCCGGGACTAGCCTCTCCTACGAGCAGTACTTC. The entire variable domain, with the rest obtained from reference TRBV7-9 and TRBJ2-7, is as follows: DTGVSQNPRHKITKRGQNVTFRCDPISEHNRLYWYRQTLGQGPEFLTYFQNEAQLEKSRLLSDRFSAERPKGSFSTLEIQRTEQGDSAMYLCASSRPGTSLSYEQYFGPGTRLTVT.

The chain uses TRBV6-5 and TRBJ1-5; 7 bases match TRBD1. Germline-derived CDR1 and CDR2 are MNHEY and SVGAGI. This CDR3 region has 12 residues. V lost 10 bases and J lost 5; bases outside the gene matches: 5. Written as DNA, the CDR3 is TGTGCCATTCAGGGGGAACATCAGCCCCAGCATTTT. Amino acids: CAIQGEHQPQHF.

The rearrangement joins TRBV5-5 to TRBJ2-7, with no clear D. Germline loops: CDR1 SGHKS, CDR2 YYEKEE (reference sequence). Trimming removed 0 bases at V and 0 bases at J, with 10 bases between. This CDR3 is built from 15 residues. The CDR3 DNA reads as TGTGCCAGCAGCTTGGGGCGGCAGAGCTCCTACGAGCAGTACTTC. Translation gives CASSLGRQSSYEQYF.

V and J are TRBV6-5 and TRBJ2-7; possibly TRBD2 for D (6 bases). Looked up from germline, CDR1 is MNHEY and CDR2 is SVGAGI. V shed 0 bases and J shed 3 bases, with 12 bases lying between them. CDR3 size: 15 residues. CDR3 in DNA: TGTGCCAGCAGTTACTCGGCGGGGAGAAGCTACGAGCAGTACTTC. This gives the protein CASSYSAGRSYEQYF.

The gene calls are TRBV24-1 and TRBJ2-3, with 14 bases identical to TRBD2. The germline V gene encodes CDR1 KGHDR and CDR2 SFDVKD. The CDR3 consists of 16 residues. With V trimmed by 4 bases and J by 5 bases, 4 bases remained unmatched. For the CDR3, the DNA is TGTGCCACCAGTGACCCCGGGACTAGCGGGGGAGATACGCAGTATTTT. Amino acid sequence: CATSDPGTSGGDTQYF.

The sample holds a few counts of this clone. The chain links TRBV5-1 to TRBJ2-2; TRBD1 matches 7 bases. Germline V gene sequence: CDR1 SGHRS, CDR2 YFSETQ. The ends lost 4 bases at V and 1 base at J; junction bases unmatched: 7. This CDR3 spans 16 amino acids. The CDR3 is CASSQQGLMNTGELFF. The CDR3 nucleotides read TGCGCCAGCAGCCAACAGGGGCTCATGAACACCGGGGAGCTGTTTTTT.

CDR3 sequence (DNA): TGTGCCAGCACAAGCGGGAGCCGACAGGCCTACGAGCAGTACTTC. Amino acid sequence: CASTSGSRQAYEQYF. The rearrangement links TRBV19 to TRBJ2-7; TRBD2 aligns across 8 bases. After removal of 9 bases from V and 2 bases from J, the junction contained 12 bases not matched to a gene. This CDR3 has 15 residues. Looked up from germline, CDR1 is LNHDA and CDR2 is SQIVND (reference sequence).